This T cell receptor (beta chain) came from a study of post-analysis software for immune sequencing data. Study summary: Both relapsing-remitting and secondary progressive multiple sclerosis featured among the disease courses, as did progressive-relapsing multiple sclerosis. Study-wide results and limits: Multiple sclerosis patients had significantly lower normalized Chao1 diversity than controls. By F measure, strong co-clustering occurred among samples prepared in the same batch. Comparison of patients with controls showed four or five TRBV segments more frequent in patients, TRBV5-6, TRBV5-1 and TRBV20-1 among them.

V gave up 2 bases and J gave up 4 bases; unmatched junction bases: 6. Germline V gives CDR1 MNHEY, CDR2 SVGAGI. This CDR3 has 16 amino acids. This clonotype came up many times. What it binds is not known. TCR beta cDNA libraries had unique molecular identifiers. A population of roughly 1 to 11 million T cells gave rise to about half a million cDNA molecules. MiXCR, applied by TCRdb to the PCR reads, yields one record per CDR3 protein. The table lists 450,000 to 650,000 distinct CDR3 sequences, 40% to 50% of them singletons. Material for sequencing was blood. This clonotype was obtained from a girl between 10 and 17 years old with multiple sclerosis. The genes are TRBV6-5 and TRBJ2-7, with 12 positions matching TRBD2. The CDR3 region is CASSYDGTSGFYEQYF. CDR3 nucleotides: TGTGCCAGCAGTTACGATGGGACTAGCGGGTTTTACGAGCAGTACTTC.